This TCR beta chain was sequenced during a study of T cells in Graves' hyperthyroidism and ophthalmopathy. This clonotype was detected a few times. RNA transcripts were the template for amplifying TCR beta CDR3 regions. HTBI primers drove first-round RT-PCR of the TCR CDR3. TCRdb passed the multiplex PCR reads through MiXCR, listing each CDR3 protein once. The sample consists of 200,000 to 250,000 distinct CDR3 sequences, approximately 16% of them appearing once. The sample comprised blood. The receptor comes from a woman aged 18-29 years with Graves' ophthalmopathy.

CDR3 region: CASSPPSNPSYEQYF. DNA for the CDR3: TGTGCCAGCTCACCACCGTCCAACCCCTCCTACGAGCAGTACTTC. The rearrangement joins TRBV18 to TRBJ2-7; the D is unclear. The V end lost 0 bases, the J end lost 0 bases, and 9 bases lay between the germline ends. CDR3 size: 15 residues. CDR1 KGHSH and CDR2 LQKENI come from the germline V gene.